This T cell receptor (beta chain) was recorded in a study of T cells in Graves' hyperthyroidism and ophthalmopathy. General study findings and limits: Within blood appeared most thyroid clonotypes that had expanded above 0.001. Stable hyperthyroidism and ophthalmopathy were separated using 13 V-J signatures.

The PBMCs had their origin in 10 ml of fresh peripheral blood. This CDR3 contains 11 residues. The V and J ends lost 8 bases and 2 bases respectively, with 9 bases between them. Germline V gene lookup returns CDR1 SQVTM and CDR2 ANQGSEA. TCR beta CDR3 region amplification was performed from RNA transcripts. The HTBI primer set served for first-round RT-PCR of the TCR CDR3. TCRdb itself ran the multiplex PCR reads through MiXCR, one entry per CDR3 protein. The table shows 450,000 to 550,000 distinct CDR3 sequences, with approximately 25% occurring only once. On this clonotype: Its antigen is as yet unknown.

The chain has TRBV29-1 and TRBJ1-2; D gene uncertain. The TCR sequence derives from a woman aged 25-40 years with Graves' ophthalmopathy. Specimen: blood. CDR3 amino acids: CSLQENYGYTF. In DNA form, the CDR3 reads TGCAGCCTGCAGGAAAACTATGGCTACACCTTC.